This passage covers 27 T cell receptor beta chains from one sample sequenced in a study of neurological immune-mediated disorders. TCRdb re-derived calls from the 5' RACE reads in MiXCR, one entry per CDR3 protein. The sample has about 38,000 distinct CDR3 sequences, more than 4.5% seen once. The sequencing input was CD4+ T cells from blood. These receptors were taken from a man younger than 35 in good health.

This clonotype came up many times. The chain uses TRBV6-5 and TRBJ2-5, with 10 bases identical to TRBD1. This CDR3 comprises 16 residues. V dropped 4 bases and J dropped 5; count of bases not matched to a gene: 10. From germline, CDR1 is MNHEY and CDR2 SVGAGI. The CDR3 DNA follows: TGTGCCAGCAGTTTACTGACAGGGGGCCTAGGGGAGACCCAGTACTTC. Translation: CASSLLTGGLGETQYF.

V is TRBV5-1 and J is TRBJ2-3; 7 nucleotides align to TRBD2. The CDR3 extends over 16 amino acids. From germline, CDR1 is SGHRS and CDR2 YFSETQ. Germline trimming cut 1 base from V and 0 bases from J; bases unmatched to any gene: 5. The CDR3 loop is CASSLLASGSTDTQYF. The CDR3 DNA follows: TGCGCCAGCAGCTTGTTGGCTAGCGGTAGCACAGATACGCAGTATTTT.

This clonotype was detected many times. One junction end does not reproduce the germline sequence, and a read error may be involved. The chain recombines TRBV3-1 with TRBJ1-1; possible D gene TRBD1, 6 bases. The CDR3 is 12 amino acids. Germline V CDR1 and CDR2: LGHDT, YNNKEL (reference sequence). The CDR3 nucleotides read TGTGCCAGCAGCCAGTGGGACACGGAAGCTTTCTTT. This translates into CASSQWDTEAFF.

The sample holds many counts of this clonotype. The CDR3 here is CASSVDSTTSETQYF. CDR3 in DNA: TGTGCCAGTAGTGTCGATTCAACGACATCCGAGACCCAGTACTTC. This chain links TRBV19 with TRBJ2-5; unclear D gene. Germline CDR1 LNHDA, CDR2 SQIVND (reference sequence). The CDR3 extends over 15 amino acids. V was shortened by 5 bases and J by 5 bases, with 18 bases between the two germline ends.

By proportion, this clonotype is medium-sized. The chain has TRBV20-1 and TRBJ1-1, with D hard to call. This CDR3 region has 12 residues. Germline V CDR1 and CDR2: DFQATT, SNEGSKA (reference sequence). The V and J ends lost 3 bases and 4 bases respectively, with 9 bases between them. The CDR3: CSARHPGTEAFF. In nucleotides, the CDR3 is TGCAGTGCTAGGCACCCGGGCACTGAAGCTTTCTTT.

This clonotype has at least ten counts. This chain joins TRBV5-1 and TRBJ2-3; 9 nucleotides agree with TRBD1. CDR1 SGHRS and CDR2 YFSETQ come from the germline V gene. The CDR3 is 17 residues long. Unmatched junction bases numbered 9, after V lost 0 bases and J lost 4 bases. This CDR3 is CASSLDLPGQGADTQYF. The CDR3 DNA is TGCGCCAGCAGCTTGGACCTTCCGGGACAGGGTGCAGATACGCAGTATTTT. Using reference TRBV5-1 and TRBJ2-3 for the parts outside the CDR3, the full variable domain is KAGVTQTPRYLIKTRGQQVTLSCSPISGHRSVSWYQQTPGQGLQFLFEYFSETQRNKGNFPGRFSGRQFSNSRSEMNVSTLELGDSALYLCASSLDLPGQGADTQYFGPGTRLTVL.

There are many counts of this clonotype. V usage is TRBV7-2 and J usage is TRBJ2-5, with 8 bases identical to TRBD2. The CDR3 extends over 15 amino acids. V was pared by 5 bases and J by 7 bases, with 12 bases of the junction left unmatched. Germline CDR1 and CDR2: SGHTA and FQGNSA. The CDR3 nucleotides are TGTGCCAGCAGCCCTTCAGCGGGGGAGTCAGGGACCCAGTACTTC. Its protein is CASSPSAGESGTQYF.

This clonotype was picked up many times. The J gene is TRBJ2-3, the V gene TRBV11-2, with TRBD2 identical over 14 bases. The germline V gene encodes CDR1 SGHAT and CDR2 FQNNGV. V shed 4 bases, J shed 0 bases, and the junction held 12 bases outside the gene matches. This CDR3 region has 20 residues. CDR3 in DNA: TGTGCCAGCAGCTCCCGACTAGCGGGGGGGGGAATTCTTAGCACAGATACGCAGTATTTT. It codes for CASSSRLAGGGILSTDTQYF. Together with reference TRBV11-2 and TRBJ2-3, the CDR3 gives the full variable domain: EAGVAQSPRYKIIEKRQSVAFWCNPISGHATLYWYQQILGQGPKLLIQFQNNGVVDDSQLPKDRFSAERLKGVDSTLKIQPAKLEDSAVYLCASSSRLAGGGILSTDTQYFGPGTRLTVL.

This clonotype was found many times. The chain combines TRBV20-1 with TRBJ2-5; 9 bases agree with TRBD1. The trim removed 7 bases at V and 4 bases at J, leaving 7 bases unmatched. This CDR3 is built from 13 residues. Germline lookup yields CDR1 DFQATT and CDR2 SNEGSKA (reference sequence). CDR3 amino acids: CSGADRGRETQYF. As DNA, the CDR3 is TGCAGTGGAGCGGACAGGGGTAGAGAGACCCAGTACTTC.

This clonotype was detected ten times or more. This chain joins TRBV20-1 and TRBJ2-1; D gene uncertain. Trimming removed 0 bases at V and 3 bases at J, with 12 bases between. From germline, CDR1 is DFQATT and CDR2 SNEGSKA (reference sequence). The CDR3 covers 15 residues. The CDR3 protein is CSARDFRRVYNEQFF. DNA for the CDR3: TGCAGTGCTAGAGATTTCAGACGGGTCTACAATGAGCAGTTCTTC.

This clonotype was detected many times. Here the CDR3 reads CASSFKWPSGGYEQYF. The CDR3 nucleotides are TGCGCCAGCAGCTTCAAGTGGCCTAGCGGGGGCTACGAGCAGTACTTC. This chain joins TRBV5-1 and TRBJ2-7; 10 bases line up with TRBD2. J lost 3 bases, V lost 2 bases, and 8 bases had no gene match. The CDR3 totals 16 residues. Germline loops: CDR1 SGHRS, CDR2 YFSETQ.

This clonotype was seen at least ten times. The J gene is TRBJ2-2, the V gene TRBV6-2 or TRBV6-3; TRBD1 matches 7 bases. The CDR3 runs to 19 residues. J lost 0 bases, V lost 5 bases, and 15 bases had no gene match. Germline V lookup: CDR1 MNHEY, CDR2 SVGEGT. CDR3 DNA sequence: TGTGCCAGCAGTATCTGGGGGACAGTGCTGACCGCGAACACCGGGGAGCTGTTTTTT. Translated, it gives CASSIWGTVLTANTGELFF.

This clonotype was observed at least ten times. The J gene is TRBJ1-2, the V gene TRBV6-2 or TRBV6-3; D possibly corresponds to TRBD1 (5 bases). Per germline, CDR1 MNHEY and CDR2 SVGEGT. The CDR3 covers 12 residues. V lost 6 bases, J lost 4 bases, and 9 bases lay in between. The CDR3, as DNA: TGTGCCAGCAGAGACAGACCCTATGGCTACACCTTC. Translating gives CASRDRPYGYTF.

The sample holds many counts of this clonotype. This rearrangement joins TRBV7-2 to TRBJ2-7, with a possible D match to TRBD2 (5 bases). The germline CDR1 and CDR2 sequences are SGHTA and FQGNSA. This CDR3 spans 15 amino acids. The V end was cut by 5 bases, the J end by 3 bases, with 17 bases between. Here the CDR3 DNA reads TGTGCCAGCAGCCCGGACTCTCTCCCTCTCTACGAGCAGTACTTC. Amino acids: CASSPDSLPLYEQYF. Filled out from reference TRBV7-2 and TRBJ2-7, the complete variable domain reads GAGVSQSPSNKVTEKGKDVELRCDPISGHTALYWYRQSLGQGLEFLIYFQGNSAPDKSGLPSDRFSAERTGGSVSTLTIQRTQQEDSAVYLCASSPDSLPLYEQYFGPGTRLTVT.

This clonotype was found once. V and J are TRBV30 and TRBJ1-6; D not resolved. V lost 3 bases and J 9 bases, leaving 12 bases between the germline ends. The CDR3 has 13 residues. Germline CDR1 GTSNPN, CDR2 SVGIG (reference sequence). The CDR3 sequence is CAWSEGGRSPLHF. In DNA, the CDR3 is TGTGCCTGGAGCGAAGGAGGGCGTTCACCCCTCCACTTT.

In this sample, this clonotype turned up many times. The J gene is TRBJ1-1, the V gene TRBV5-1; 9 bases align to TRBD1. Germline V lookup: CDR1 SGHRS, CDR2 YFSETQ. J was trimmed by 5 bases and V by 4 bases; bases with no gene match: 6. This CDR3 spans 14 amino acids. DNA of the CDR3: TGCGCCAGCAGCCTAGACGGACAGGGGACTGAAGCTTTCTTT. Protein product: CASSLDGQGTEAFF.

The chain joins TRBV6-5 to TRBJ2-6, with D unclear. CDR1 is MNHEY, CDR2 SVGAGI, per germline. There are 17 residues in the CDR3. Deletions cut 2 bases from V and 0 bases from J, with 11 bases between. The CDR3 loop reads CASSYRDPNSGANVLTF. CDR3 DNA: TGTGCCAGCAGTTACCGCGACCCAAACTCTGGGGCCAACGTCCTGACTTTC.

This clonotype was counted ten times or more. V gene TRBV20-1 combines with J gene TRBJ1-2; D is unresolved. Germline V gene data show CDR1 as DFQATT and CDR2 as SNEGSKA (reference sequence). The CDR3 runs to 13 residues. Between the trimmed V and J ends, which lost 0 bases and 6 bases, there was a span of 11 bases. The CDR3 protein is CSARDATTNGYTF. In DNA, the CDR3 is TGCAGTGCTAGAGATGCGACGACCAATGGCTACACCTTC.

At least ten counts were recorded for this clonotype. J is TRBJ1-2 and V is TRBV6-4; D perhaps matches TRBD1 (5 bases). The V end was cut by 4 bases, the J end by 0 bases, with 6 bases between. Germline CDR1 is MRHNA and CDR2 is SNTAGT. This CDR3 region has 13 residues. CDR3 in amino acids: CASSAGANYGYTF. CDR3 bases: TGTGCCAGCAGTGCGGGGGCTAACTATGGCTACACCTTC.

This clonotype was detected only a few times. The rearrangement joins TRBV18 to TRBJ1-4; no reliable D call. The germline gives CDR1 KGHSH, CDR2 LQKENI. This CDR3 spans 12 amino acids. The V end lost 8 bases, the J end lost 4 bases, and 8 bases lay between the germline ends. For the CDR3, the DNA is TGTGCCAGCCGAGGGAGTAATGAAAAACTGTTTTTT. Translation: CASRGSNEKLFF.

Ten or more counts support this clonotype. This chain uses TRBV19 with TRBJ2-7, with D unclear. V dropped 2 bases and J dropped 3 bases, with 8 bases sitting between them. Germline V gives CDR1 LNHDA, CDR2 SQIVND (reference sequence). The CDR3 covers 13 residues. The DNA for the CDR3 is TGTGCCAGTAGTATAATTGGCGGCTACGAGCAGTACTTC. Protein product: CASSIIGGYEQYF.

This clonotype was observed many times. The V and J genes are TRBV5-6 and TRBJ1-2; D unresolved. V lost 0 bases, J lost 3 bases, and 12 bases lay in between. Germline CDR1 and CDR2: SGHDT and YYEEEE. The CDR3 sequence is 15 residues long. CDR3: CASSLDGGGHYGYTF. CDR3 DNA sequence: TGTGCCAGCAGCTTGGACGGCGGCGGCCACTATGGCTACACCTTC. The full variable domain, in which reference TRBV5-6 and TRBJ1-2 provide the parts outside the CDR3, is DAGVTQSPTHLIKTRGQQVTLRCSPKSGHDTVSWYQQALGQGPQFIFQYYEEEERQRGNFPDRFSGHQFPNYSSELNVNALLLGDSALYLCASSLDGGGHYGYTFGSGTRLTVV.

This clonotype occurred many times. V is TRBV18 and J is TRBJ2-3; D is undetermined. With 2 bases removed from V and 0 bases from J, the gap between germline ends came to 6 bases. Per the germline V gene, CDR1 is KGHSH and CDR2 is LQKENI. This CDR3 has 14 amino acids. The CDR3 sequence: CASSPKESTDTQYF. CDR3 sequence (DNA): TGTGCCAGCTCACCAAAAGAGAGCACAGATACGCAGTATTTT.

The sample holds many counts of this clonotype. The chain is built from TRBV5-5 and TRBJ2-5, with D possibly being TRBD2 (6 bases). Per the germline V gene, CDR1 is SGHKS and CDR2 is YYEKEE (reference sequence). The V and J ends lost 1 base and 2 bases respectively, with 18 bases between them. CDR3 length: 17 residues. The CDR3 DNA follows: TGTGCCAGCAGCTTGATGTCCAGGCGGGGCCATCAAGAGACCCAGTACTTC. It is translated as CASSLMSRRGHQETQYF.

This clonotype was detected many times. V is TRBV11-2 and J is TRBJ2-5; 7 bases fit TRBD2. V shed 1 base, J shed 7 bases, and the junction held 0 bases outside the gene matches. Germline assignment: CDR1 SGHAT and CDR2 FQNNGV. This CDR3 spans 12 amino acids. The CDR3, as DNA: TGTGCCAGCAGCTTAGGGGAGGGGACCCAGTACTTC. Protein sequence: CASSLGEGTQYF.

This clonotype has ten or more counts. The J gene is TRBJ2-7, the V gene TRBV14, with D tentatively TRBD1 or TRBD2 (6 bases each). From germline, CDR1 is SGHDN and CDR2 FVKESK. The germline V and J ends were trimmed by 0 bases and 3 bases, with 18 bases remaining between them. The CDR3 is 17 residues long. The CDR3 DNA sequence: TGTGCCAGCAGCCAAGATGGTAGGGGGGCCGGGCACTACGAGCAGTACTTC. Encoded protein: CASSQDGRGAGHYEQYF.

This clonotype was recorded at least ten times. The chain recombines TRBV10-3 with TRBJ2-2; 10 positions match TRBD1. The trim removed 2 bases at V and 5 bases at J, leaving 11 bases unmatched. This CDR3 contains 18 residues. Germline V gene sequence: CDR1 ENHRY, CDR2 SYGVKD. CDR3 DNA sequence: TGTGCCATCAGTGAGACACAACCGGGACAGGGGTTAACCGGGGAGCTGTTTTTT. It specifies CAISETQPGQGLTGELFF.